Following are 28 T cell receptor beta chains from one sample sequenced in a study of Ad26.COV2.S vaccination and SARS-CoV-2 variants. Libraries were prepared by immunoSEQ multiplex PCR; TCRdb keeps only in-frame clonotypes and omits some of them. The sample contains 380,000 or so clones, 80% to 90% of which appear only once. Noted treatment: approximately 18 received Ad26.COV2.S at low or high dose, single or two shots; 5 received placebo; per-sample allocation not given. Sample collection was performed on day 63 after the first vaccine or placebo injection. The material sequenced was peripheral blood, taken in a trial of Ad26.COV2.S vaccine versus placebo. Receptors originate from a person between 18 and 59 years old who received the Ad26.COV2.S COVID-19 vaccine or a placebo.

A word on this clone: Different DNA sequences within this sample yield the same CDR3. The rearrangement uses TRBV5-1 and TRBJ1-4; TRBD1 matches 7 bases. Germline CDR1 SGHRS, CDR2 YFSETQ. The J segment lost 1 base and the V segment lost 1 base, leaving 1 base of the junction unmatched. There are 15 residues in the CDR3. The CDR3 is CASSLSGGTNEKLFF. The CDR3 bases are TGCGCCAGCAGCTTGTCAGGGGGAACTAATGAAAAACTGTTTTTT.

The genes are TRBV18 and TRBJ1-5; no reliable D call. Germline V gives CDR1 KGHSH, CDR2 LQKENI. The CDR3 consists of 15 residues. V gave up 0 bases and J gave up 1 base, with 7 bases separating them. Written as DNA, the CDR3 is TGTGCCAGCTCACCACCCCCCGGGAGCAATCAGCCCCAGCATTTT. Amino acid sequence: CASSPPPGSNQPQHF.

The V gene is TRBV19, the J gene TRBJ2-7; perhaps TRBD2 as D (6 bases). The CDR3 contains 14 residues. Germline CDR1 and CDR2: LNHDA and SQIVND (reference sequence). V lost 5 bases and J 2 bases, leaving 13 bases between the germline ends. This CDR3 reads CASSSFGGTYEQYF. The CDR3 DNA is TGTGCCAGTAGTTCCTTTGGCGGGACCTACGAGCAGTACTTC.

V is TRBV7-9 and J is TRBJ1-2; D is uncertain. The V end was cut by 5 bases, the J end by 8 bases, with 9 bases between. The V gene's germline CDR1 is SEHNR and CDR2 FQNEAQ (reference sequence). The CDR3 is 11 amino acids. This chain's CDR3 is CASSVARGYTF. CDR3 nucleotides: TGTGCCAGCAGCGTCGCCCGCGGCTACACCTTC.

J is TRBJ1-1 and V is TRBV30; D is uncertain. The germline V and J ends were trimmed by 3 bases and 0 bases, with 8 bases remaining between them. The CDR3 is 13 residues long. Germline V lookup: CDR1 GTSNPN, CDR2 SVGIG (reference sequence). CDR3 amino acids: CAWRGQLNTEAFF. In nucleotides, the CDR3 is TGTGCCTGGAGAGGTCAGCTGAACACTGAAGCTTTCTTT.

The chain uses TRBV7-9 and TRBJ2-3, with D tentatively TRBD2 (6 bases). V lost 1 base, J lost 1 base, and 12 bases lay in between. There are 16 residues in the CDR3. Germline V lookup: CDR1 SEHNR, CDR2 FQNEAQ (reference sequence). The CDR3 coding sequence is TGTGCCAGCAGCTTAGTCAGGTCTAGCGGCACAGATACGCAGTATTTT. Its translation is CASSLVRSSGTDTQYF.

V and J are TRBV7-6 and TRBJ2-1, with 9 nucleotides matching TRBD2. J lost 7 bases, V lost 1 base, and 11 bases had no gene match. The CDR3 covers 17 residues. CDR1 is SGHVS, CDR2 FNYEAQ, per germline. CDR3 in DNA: TGTGCCAGCAGCTTAGTTCCAGCGGGAGGCATTAGGAATGAGCAGTTCTTC. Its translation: CASSLVPAGGIRNEQFF.

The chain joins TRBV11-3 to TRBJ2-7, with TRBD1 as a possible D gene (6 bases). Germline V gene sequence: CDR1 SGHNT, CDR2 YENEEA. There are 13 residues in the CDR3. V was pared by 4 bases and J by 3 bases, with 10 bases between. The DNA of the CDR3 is TGTGCCAGCAGCTCACAGGGCGGCTACGAGCAGTACTTC. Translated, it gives CASSSQGGYEQYF.

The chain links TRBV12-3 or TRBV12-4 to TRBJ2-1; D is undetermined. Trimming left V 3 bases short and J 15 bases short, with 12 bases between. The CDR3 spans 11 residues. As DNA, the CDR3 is TGTGCCAGCAGTTTTATAGACGAGGCGTTCTTC. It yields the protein CASSFIDEAFF.

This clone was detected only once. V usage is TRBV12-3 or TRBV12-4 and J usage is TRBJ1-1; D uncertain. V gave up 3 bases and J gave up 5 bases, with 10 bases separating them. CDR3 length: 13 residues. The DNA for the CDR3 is TGTGCCAGCAGTTTCGAGGGTTGGACTGAAGCTTTCTTT. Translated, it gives CASSFEGWTEAFF.

The CDR3 DNA follows: TGTGCCAGCAGCTTGGTAGAGGCAATTGGTAGGGAGACCCAGTACTTC. Protein sequence: CASSLVEAIGRETQYF. The chain is built from TRBV5-5 and TRBJ2-5; D remains unclear. Per the germline V gene, CDR1 is SGHKS and CDR2 is YYEKEE (reference sequence). V gave up 0 bases and J gave up 5 bases, with 17 bases separating them. The CDR3 covers 16 residues.

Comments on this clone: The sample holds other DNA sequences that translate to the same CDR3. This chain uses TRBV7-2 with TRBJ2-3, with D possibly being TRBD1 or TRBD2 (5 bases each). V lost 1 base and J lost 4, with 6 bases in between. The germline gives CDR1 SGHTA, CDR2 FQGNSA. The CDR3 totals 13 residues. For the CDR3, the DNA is TGTGCCAGCAGCTTAGGAGGGGCAGATACGCAGTATTTT. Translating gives CASSLGGADTQYF.

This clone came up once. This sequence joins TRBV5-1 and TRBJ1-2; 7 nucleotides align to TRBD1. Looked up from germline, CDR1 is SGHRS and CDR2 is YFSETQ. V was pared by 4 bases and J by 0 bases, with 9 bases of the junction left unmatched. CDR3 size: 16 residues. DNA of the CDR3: TGCGCCAGCAGCCCCCAGGGACAGATTTCTAACTATGGCTACACCTTC. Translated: CASSPQGQISNYGYTF.

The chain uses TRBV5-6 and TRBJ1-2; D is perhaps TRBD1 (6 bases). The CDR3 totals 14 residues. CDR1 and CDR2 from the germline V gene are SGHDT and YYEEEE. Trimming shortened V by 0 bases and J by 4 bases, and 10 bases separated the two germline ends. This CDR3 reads CASSLEGEGYGYTF. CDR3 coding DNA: TGTGCCAGCAGCTTGGAGGGGGAGGGCTATGGCTACACCTTC.

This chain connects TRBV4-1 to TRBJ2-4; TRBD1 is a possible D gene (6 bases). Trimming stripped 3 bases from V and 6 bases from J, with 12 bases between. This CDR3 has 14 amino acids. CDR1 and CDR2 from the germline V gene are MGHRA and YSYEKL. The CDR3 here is CASSQLLGGNIQYF. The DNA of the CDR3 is TGCGCCAGCAGCCAGCTGTTAGGGGGAAACATTCAGTACTTC.

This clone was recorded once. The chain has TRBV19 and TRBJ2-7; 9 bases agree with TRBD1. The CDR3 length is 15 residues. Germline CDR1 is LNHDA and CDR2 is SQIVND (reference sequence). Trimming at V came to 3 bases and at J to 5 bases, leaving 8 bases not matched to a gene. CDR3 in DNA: TGTGCCAGTAGTATTAAGCCGGGACAGGGCCACGAGCAGTACTTC. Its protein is CASSIKPGQGHEQYF.

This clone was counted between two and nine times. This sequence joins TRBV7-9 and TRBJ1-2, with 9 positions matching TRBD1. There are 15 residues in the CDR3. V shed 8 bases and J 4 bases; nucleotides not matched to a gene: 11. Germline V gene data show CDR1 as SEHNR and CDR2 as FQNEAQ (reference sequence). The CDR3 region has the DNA TGTGCCAGCCGCCCCCGGACAGGGGAGAGCTATGGCTACACCTTC. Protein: CASRPRTGESYGYTF. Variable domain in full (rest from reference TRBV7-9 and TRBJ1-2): DTGVSQNPRHKITKRGQNVTFRCDPISEHNRLYWYRQTLGQGPEFLTYFQNEAQLEKSRLLSDRFSAERPKGSFSTLEIQRTEQGDSAMYLCASRPRTGESYGYTFGSGTRLTVV.

The CDR3 bases are TGTGCCACCGCACGGGATAGCAATCAGCCCCAGCATTTT. Encoded protein: CATARDSNQPQHF. The rearrangement uses TRBV18 and TRBJ1-5; D is undetermined. Germline loops: CDR1 KGHSH, CDR2 LQKENI. V shed 10 bases and J shed 0 bases, with 10 bases lying between them. CDR3 length: 13 residues. The whole variable domain, remainder taken from reference TRBV18 and TRBJ1-5, is NAGVMQNPRHLVRRRGQEARLRCSPMKGHSHVYWYRQLPEEGLKFMVYLQKENIIDESGMPKERFSAEFPKEGPSILRIQQVVRGDSAAYFCATARDSNQPQHFGDGTRLSIL.

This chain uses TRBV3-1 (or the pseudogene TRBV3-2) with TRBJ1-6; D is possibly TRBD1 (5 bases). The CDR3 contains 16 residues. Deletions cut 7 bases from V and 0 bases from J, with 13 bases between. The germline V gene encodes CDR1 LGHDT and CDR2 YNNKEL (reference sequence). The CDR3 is CASKPGYLSYNSPLHF. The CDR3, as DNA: TGTGCCAGCAAACCAGGGTACCTCTCCTATAATTCACCCCTCCACTTT.

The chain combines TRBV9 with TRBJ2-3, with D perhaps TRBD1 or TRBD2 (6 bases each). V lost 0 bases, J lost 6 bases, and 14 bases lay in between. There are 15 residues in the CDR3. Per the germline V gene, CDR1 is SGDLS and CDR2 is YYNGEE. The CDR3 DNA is TGTGCCAGCAGCGTAGAGGGGGGTTCATGGGATACGCAGTATTTT. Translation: CASSVEGGSWDTQYF.

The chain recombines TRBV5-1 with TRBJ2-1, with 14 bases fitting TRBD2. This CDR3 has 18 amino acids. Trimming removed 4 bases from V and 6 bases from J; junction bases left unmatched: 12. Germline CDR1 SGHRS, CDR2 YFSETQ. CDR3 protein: CASSIRLAGGISGNEQFF. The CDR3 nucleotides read TGCGCCAGCAGCATAAGACTAGCGGGAGGGATTTCGGGCAATGAGCAGTTCTTC.

DNA of the CDR3: TGTGCCAGTAGTATAGAACGGACAGGGGGCAAGGGCAATCAGCCCCAGCATTTT. Translation: CASSIERTGGKGNQPQHF. This chain links TRBV19 with TRBJ1-5, with TRBD1 identical over 11 bases. Germline V gene sequence: CDR1 LNHDA, CDR2 SQIVND (reference sequence). With V trimmed by 0 bases and J by 2 bases, 6 bases remained unmatched. This CDR3 contains 18 residues.

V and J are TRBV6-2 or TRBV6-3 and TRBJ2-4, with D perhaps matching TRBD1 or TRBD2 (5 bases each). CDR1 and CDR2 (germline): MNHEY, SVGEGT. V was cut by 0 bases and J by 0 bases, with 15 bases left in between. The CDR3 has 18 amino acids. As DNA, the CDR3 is TGTGCCAGCAGTTACTCCGTCAGGGACCTCGTAGCCAAAAACATTCAGTACTTC. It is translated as CASSYSVRDLVAKNIQYF.

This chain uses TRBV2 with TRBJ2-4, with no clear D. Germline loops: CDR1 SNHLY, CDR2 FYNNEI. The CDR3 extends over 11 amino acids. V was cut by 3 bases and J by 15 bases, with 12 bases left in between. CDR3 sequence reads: CASSDPTSRYF. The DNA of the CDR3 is TGTGCCAGCAGTGACCCTACTTCCAGGTACTTC.

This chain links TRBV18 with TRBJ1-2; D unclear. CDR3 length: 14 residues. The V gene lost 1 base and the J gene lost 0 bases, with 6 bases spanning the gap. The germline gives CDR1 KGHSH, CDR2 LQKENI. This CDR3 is CASSPQGANYGYTF. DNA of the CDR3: TGTGCCAGCTCACCACAGGGAGCTAACTATGGCTACACCTTC.

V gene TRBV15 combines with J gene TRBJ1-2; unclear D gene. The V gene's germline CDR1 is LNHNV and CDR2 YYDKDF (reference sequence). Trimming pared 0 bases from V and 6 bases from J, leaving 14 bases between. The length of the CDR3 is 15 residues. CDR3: CATSRETVLGDGYTF. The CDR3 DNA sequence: TGTGCCACCAGCAGAGAGACGGTCTTGGGCGATGGCTACACCTTC.

The CDR3 spells CASSRDSLVDGYTF. The DNA of the CDR3 is TGTGCCAGCTCGCGGGACAGCCTGGTGGATGGCTACACCTTC. V and J are TRBV18 and TRBJ1-2; TRBD1 aligns across 7 bases. Germline V lookup: CDR1 KGHSH, CDR2 LQKENI. The CDR3 has 14 residues. V gave up 6 bases and J gave up 6 bases; unmatched junction bases: 10.

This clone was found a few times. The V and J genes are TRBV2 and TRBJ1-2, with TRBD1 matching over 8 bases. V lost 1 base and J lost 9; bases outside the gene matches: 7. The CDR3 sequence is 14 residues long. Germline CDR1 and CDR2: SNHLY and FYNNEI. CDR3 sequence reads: CASSEGETGARYTF. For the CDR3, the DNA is TGTGCCAGCAGTGAAGGTGAGACAGGGGCCCGCTACACCTTC. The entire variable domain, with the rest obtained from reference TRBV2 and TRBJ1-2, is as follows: EPEVTQTPSHQVTQMGQEVILRCVPISNHLYFYWYRQILGQKVEFLVSFYNNEISEKSEIFDDQFSVERPDGSNFTLKIRSTKLEDSAMYFCASSEGETGARYTFGSGTRLTVV.